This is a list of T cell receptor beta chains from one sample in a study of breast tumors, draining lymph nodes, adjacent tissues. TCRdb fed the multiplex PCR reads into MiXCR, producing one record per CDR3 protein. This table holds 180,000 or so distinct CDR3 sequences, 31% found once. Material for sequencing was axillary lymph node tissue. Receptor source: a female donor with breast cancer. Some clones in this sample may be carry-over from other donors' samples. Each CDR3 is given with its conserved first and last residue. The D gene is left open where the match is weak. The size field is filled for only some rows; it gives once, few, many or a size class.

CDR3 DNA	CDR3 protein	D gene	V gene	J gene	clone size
TGTGCCTGGAGTGTACGGGGTTGGAGCGAAAAACTGTTTTTT	CAWSVRGWSEKLFF	.	TRBV30	TRBJ1-4	.
TGTGCCAGCAGTTTATCGGTAGCTAGCGGGTGGGGTGCCAATGAGCAGTTCTTC	CASSLSVASGWGANEQFF	TRBD2	TRBV27	TRBJ2-1	few
TGTGCCAGCAGCTTATCCTCAGCGGGAGGGTACGAGCAGTACTTC	CASSLSSAGGYEQYF	TRBD2	TRBV11-2	TRBJ2-7	many
TGCAGTGCTAGCCCTACGGTGGGACAGGGGTATGGCTACACCTTC	CSASPTVGQGYGYTF	TRBD1	TRBV20-1	TRBJ1-2	many
TGTGCCAGCAGCTTAGGGGAGGCGTTCACAGATACGCAGTATTTT	CASSLGEAFTDTQYF	.	TRBV7-9	TRBJ2-3	many
TGTGCCAGCAGCCCGTTCGTGGCGGGAGGTAATGAGCAGTTCTTC	CASSPFVAGGNEQFF	TRBD2	TRBV7-9	TRBJ2-1	many
TGTGCCAGCAGATCAGGGCAAAACACTGAAGCTTTCTTT	CASRSGQNTEAFF	.	TRBV7-2	TRBJ1-1	many
TGCAGTGCCCGAGAGGGGCACACTGAAGCTTTCTTT	CSAREGHTEAFF	.	TRBV20-1	TRBJ1-1	.
TGTGCCAGCGGCGAGAGGGCAGGGGCTTCACCCCTCCACTTT	CASGERAGASPLHF	.	TRBV9	TRBJ1-6	.
TGTGCCATCAGTGCGACAGTTGTGGCCTACGAGCAGTACTTC	CAISATVVAYEQYF	.	TRBV10-3	TRBJ2-7	many
TGTGCCAGCAGCTTAGGGGGCCCCTACGAGCAGTACTTC	CASSLGGPYEQYF	.	TRBV7-2	TRBJ2-7	many
TGCGCCAGCAGCCAAGCAGGGGCGGGGGAGACCCAGTACTTC	CASSQAGAGETQYF	.	TRBV4-1	TRBJ2-5	many
TGTGCCAGCAGCGTGCGGACAGGGGCCGCGATTAATGAAAAACTGTTTTTT	CASSVRTGAAINEKLFF	TRBD1	TRBV9	TRBJ1-4	many
TGTGCCAGCAGCCAAGGGGGGACAGGGGGAACCTCCTATGGCTACACCTTC	CASSQGGTGGTSYGYTF	TRBD1	TRBV3-1	TRBJ1-2	.
TGCGCCAGCAGCTTGGATGGAGGGAGGAGCGAAAAACTGTTTTTT	CASSLDGGRSEKLFF	.	TRBV5-1	TRBJ1-4	.
TGTGCCAGCAGATTAAGGGGGTGGGGAGAGACCCAGTACTTC	CASRLRGWGETQYF	.	TRBV6-1	TRBJ2-5	many
TGTGCCAGCAGTGACTCCTGTACCTACGAGCAGTACTTC	CASSDSCTYEQYF	.	TRBV6-4	TRBJ2-7	many
TGCAGTGCTAGCGGGGGCGAAGGAAGGAGCAATCAGCCCCAGCATTTT	CSASGGEGRSNQPQHF	.	TRBV20-1	TRBJ1-5	.
TGTGCCAGCTCAGTTTCGGATACGCAGTATTTT	CASSVSDTQYF	.	TRBV12-3/TRBV12-4	TRBJ2-3	many
TGTGCCAGCAGCTCCGGGTGGGGACTAACCACAGATACGCAGTATTTT	CASSSGWGLTTDTQYF	TRBD2	TRBV9	TRBJ2-3	.
TGTGCCAGTAGGGATCAGGGGGCATCCTACGAGCAGTACTTC	CASRDQGASYEQYF	TRBD1	TRBV19	TRBJ2-7	many
TGTGCCAGCACCCGAGAGGGAAAGCGGGTGGGCAAAGAGACCCAGTACTTC	CASTREGKRVGKETQYF	.	TRBV28	TRBJ2-5	few
TGTGCCAGCAGCTTCACGGGCTGGCGGGGCCAAGAGACCCAGTACTTC	CASSFTGWRGQETQYF	.	TRBV7-2	TRBJ2-5	.
TGCAGTGCTGTAGGACAGGGGCCCTACAATGAGCAGTTCTTC	CSAVGQGPYNEQFF	TRBD1	TRBV20-1	TRBJ2-1	many
TGTGCCAGCAGGCCCGGAGCAGGGGCTAGCACAGATACGCAGTATTTT	CASRPGAGASTDTQYF	.	TRBV7-9	TRBJ2-3	.
TGTGCCACCAGCAGAGGAACAGGGGGCACTGAAGCTTTCTTT	CATSRGTGGTEAFF	TRBD1	TRBV15	TRBJ1-1	few
TGTGCCAGCAGCGGGACAGGCAGAACTAATGAAAAACTGTTTTTT	CASSGTGRTNEKLFF	TRBD1	TRBV9	TRBJ1-4	many
TGTGCCACCAGCTTTGGAGGGGCAGAGACCCAGTACTTC	CATSFGGAETQYF	.	TRBV15	TRBJ2-5	many
TGTGCCAGCAAGGACAGGGGGGGAATCACAGATACGCAGTATTTT	CASKDRGGITDTQYF	TRBD1	TRBV19	TRBJ2-3	.
TGCGCCAGCAGTTTAAGAAGGGGGCAAGAAAATGGCTACACCTTC	CASSLRRGQENGYTF	TRBD1	TRBV5-1	TRBJ1-2	once
TGTGCCAGCAGCTTAGTGGTTGCTAGCGGAGGGGGAGAGCAGTACTTC	CASSLVVASGGGEQYF	.	TRBV11-2	TRBJ2-7	many